This TCR beta chain comes out of a study of blood T cell repertoires in COVID-19 (TCRdb year 2020). Describing the broader study: Samples covering the acute and convalescent phases of COVID-19 were provided by collaborators in the United States, Italy and Spain. The prospective study material was composed of cDNA or gDNA derived from T cells, B-cell-depleted T cells, or PBMCs. Where available, HLA class I and class II types were obtained from metadata supplied by the sample provider rather than from assay-based typing. The dataset comprised deeply sampled blood TCRbeta repertoires from subjects exposed to, actively infected with, or recovered from COVID-19. The samples were drawn from the first 160 participants of the ongoing ImmuneRACE study and from 1,254 subjects provided by 6 global collaborators. Nearly every sample came with metadata listing a de-identified subject ID, COVID-19 status, age in years and sex. The repertoires were released in a freely available public database intended as a resource for research on the immune response to SARS-CoV-2.

The CDR3 contains 15 residues, cysteine and phenylalanine counted. Only the CDR3 part of the read is kept: 45 bases, read in frame from the first base. CDR1 and CDR2 are drawn from the germline V gene (reference sequence): LNHDA, SQIVND. V is cut by 3 bases and J by 0 bases, and the space between the germline ends is 11 bases. General findings and caveats noted by the study authors: The amount of clinical and demographic metadata varied by source and participant and was provided uncurated.

TCRbeta CDR3 regions were amplified from genomic DNA by means of the immunoSEQ Assay, a bias-controlled multiplex PCR. The paper's data handling went like this. The number of nucleated cells in each sample was estimated from the amplification of reference gene primers within the assay. To quantify the absolute abundance of each unique TCRbeta CDR3 rearrangement, sequence reads were collapsed and filtered. Productive Simpson clonality was computed per sample as the square root of Simpson's diversity index over productive rearrangements. TCRdb mirrors the immuneACCESS table, restricted to in-frame sequences. Some clones are absent from its copies; in checked studies, under half trace to an unresolved V gene, and the reason for the others is unknown. V, J and clone size reflect that table, while D and trimming were determined from the DNA. This sample comprises more than 65,000 clones, over 70% of them detected only once. The ten largest clones represent roughly 35% of the sample.

On this clone itself: What antigen it recognizes has not been identified. Nothing much larger sits one base from this clone, and base qualities are not available.

Whole blood was collected in K2EDTA tubes by collaborating institutions according to the institutions' own protocols. For TCRbeta analysis, collaborators shipped samples as frozen whole blood, isolated PBMCs, or DNA extracted from either of those sample types. The source of this sequence is a woman aged 70-85 years with acute or convalescent COVID-19. The sequenced sample consisted of peripheral blood. The chain is encoded by TRBV19 joined to TRBJ1-1; possibly the D gene is TRBD1, per 5 matching bases. This receptor carries the CDR3 CASSMGRALNTEAFF. The DNA sequence is given as TGTGCCAGTAGTATGGGCAGGGCCTTGAACACTGAAGCTTTCTTT.